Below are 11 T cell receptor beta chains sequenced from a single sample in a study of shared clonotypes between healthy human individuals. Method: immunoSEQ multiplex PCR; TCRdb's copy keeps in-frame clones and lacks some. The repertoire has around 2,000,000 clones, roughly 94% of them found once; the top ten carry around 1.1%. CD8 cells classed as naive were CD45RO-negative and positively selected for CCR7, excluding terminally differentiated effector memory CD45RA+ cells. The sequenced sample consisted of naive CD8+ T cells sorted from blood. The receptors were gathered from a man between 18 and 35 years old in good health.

The CDR3 nucleotides are TGTGCCAGCAGCTTGTCGATCCTAGTGGAGACCCAGTACTTC. Its protein is CASSLSILVETQYF. J is TRBJ2-5 and V is TRBV7-9, with D hard to call. Deletions cut 3 bases from V and 5 bases from J, with 13 bases between. CDR1 is SEHNR, CDR2 FQNEAQ, per germline (reference sequence). This CDR3 spans 14 amino acids.

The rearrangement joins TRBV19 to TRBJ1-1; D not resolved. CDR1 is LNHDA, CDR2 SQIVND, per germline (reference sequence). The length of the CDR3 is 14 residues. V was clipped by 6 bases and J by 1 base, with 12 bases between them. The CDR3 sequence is CASRPREGNTEAFF. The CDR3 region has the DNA TGTGCCAGTAGGCCCAGAGAGGGGAACACTGAAGCTTTCTTT.

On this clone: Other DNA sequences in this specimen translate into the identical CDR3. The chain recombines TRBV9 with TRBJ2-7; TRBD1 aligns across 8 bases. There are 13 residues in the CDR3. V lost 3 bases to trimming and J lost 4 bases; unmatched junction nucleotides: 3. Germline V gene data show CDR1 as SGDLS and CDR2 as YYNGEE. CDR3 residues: CASSAGTGYEQYF. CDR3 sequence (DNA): TGTGCCAGCAGCGCGGGGACAGGTTACGAGCAGTACTTC.

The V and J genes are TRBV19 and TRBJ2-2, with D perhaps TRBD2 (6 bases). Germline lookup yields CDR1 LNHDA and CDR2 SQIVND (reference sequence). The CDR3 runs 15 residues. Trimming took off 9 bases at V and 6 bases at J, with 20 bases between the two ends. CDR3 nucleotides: TGTGCCAGCCGCCAAGCCCCGGGACTTGCCGGGGAGCTGTTTTTT. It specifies CASRQAPGLAGELFF.

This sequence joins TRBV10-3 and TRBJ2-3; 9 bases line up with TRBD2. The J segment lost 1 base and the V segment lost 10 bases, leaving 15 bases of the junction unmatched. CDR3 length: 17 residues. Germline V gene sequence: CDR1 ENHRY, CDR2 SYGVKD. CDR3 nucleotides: TGTGCCACCGCAGACCCTGTCTTAGCGGGAGGCACAGATACGCAGTATTTT. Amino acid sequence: CATADPVLAGGTDTQYF.

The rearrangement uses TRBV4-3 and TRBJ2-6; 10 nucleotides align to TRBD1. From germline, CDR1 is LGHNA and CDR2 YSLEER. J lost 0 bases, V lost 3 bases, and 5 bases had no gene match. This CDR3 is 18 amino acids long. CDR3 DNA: TGCGCCAGCAGCCAGGGGACAGGGGTGATCTCTGGGGCCAACGTCCTGACTTTC. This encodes CASSQGTGVISGANVLTF.

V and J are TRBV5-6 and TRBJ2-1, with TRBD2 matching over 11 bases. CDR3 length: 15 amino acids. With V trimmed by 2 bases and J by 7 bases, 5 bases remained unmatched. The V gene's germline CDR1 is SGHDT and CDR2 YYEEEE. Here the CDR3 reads CASSFVTSGENEQFF. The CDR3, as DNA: TGTGCCAGCAGCTTTGTGACTAGCGGGGAAAATGAGCAGTTCTTC. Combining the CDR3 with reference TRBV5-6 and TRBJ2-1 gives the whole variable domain DAGVTQSPTHLIKTRGQQVTLRCSPKSGHDTVSWYQQALGQGPQFIFQYYEEEERQRGNFPDRFSGHQFPNYSSELNVNALLLGDSALYLCASSFVTSGENEQFFGPGTRLTVL.

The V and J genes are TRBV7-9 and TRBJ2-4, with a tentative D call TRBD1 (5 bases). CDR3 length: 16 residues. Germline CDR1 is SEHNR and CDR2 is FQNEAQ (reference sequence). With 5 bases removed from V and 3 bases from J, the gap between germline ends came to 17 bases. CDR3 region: CASSPQGTQGKNIQYF. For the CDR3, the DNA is TGTGCCAGCAGCCCTCAGGGTACCCAAGGCAAAAACATTCAGTACTTC.

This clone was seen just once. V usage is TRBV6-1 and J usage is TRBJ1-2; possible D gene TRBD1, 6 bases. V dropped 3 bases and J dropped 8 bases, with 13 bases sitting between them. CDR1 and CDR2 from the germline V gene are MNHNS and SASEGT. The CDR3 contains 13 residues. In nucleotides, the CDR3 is TGTGCCAGCAGTGAGACAGGCGAAGGGGGCTACACCTTC. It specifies CASSETGEGGYTF.

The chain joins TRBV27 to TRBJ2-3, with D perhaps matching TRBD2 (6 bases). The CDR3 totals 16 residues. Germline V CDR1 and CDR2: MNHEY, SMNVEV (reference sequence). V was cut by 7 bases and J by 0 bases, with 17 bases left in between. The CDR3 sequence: CASNPGAGPSTDTQYF. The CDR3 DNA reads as TGTGCCAGCAACCCTGGAGCGGGTCCTAGCACAGATACGCAGTATTTT.

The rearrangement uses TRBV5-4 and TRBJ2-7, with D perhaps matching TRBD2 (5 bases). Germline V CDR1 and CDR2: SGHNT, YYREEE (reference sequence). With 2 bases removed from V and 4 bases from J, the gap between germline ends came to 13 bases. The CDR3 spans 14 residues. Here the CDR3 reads CASSLRGDGYEQYF. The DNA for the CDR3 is TGTGCCAGCAGCTTACGGGGAGATGGGTACGAGCAGTACTTC.